These 30 T cell receptor beta chains originate from one sample sequenced in a study of shared clonotypes between healthy human individuals. CD45RO-negative, CCR7-selected cells formed the naive CD8 fraction, which excluded terminally differentiated effector memory CD45RA+ cells. Using immunoSEQ multiplex PCR, the repertoire was profiled, and TCRdb retains in-frame clones only, with some absent. The data contain some 1,900,000 clones, about 94% of them singletons. The specimen was naive CD8+ T cells sorted from blood. These receptors all stem from a man between 18 and 35 years old in good health.

The gene calls are TRBV10-2 and TRBJ2-7; TRBD1 aligns across 7 bases. J was trimmed by 4 bases and V by 6 bases; bases with no gene match: 18. Germline V gene lookup returns CDR1 WSHSY and CDR2 SAAADI. The CDR3 is 17 amino acids. The CDR3 region is CASSYTRAEDRRYEQYF. DNA for the CDR3: TGCGCCAGCAGCTATACTCGGGCGGAGGACAGGAGGTACGAGCAGTACTTC.

The genes are TRBV10-3 and TRBJ2-7; 16 bases match TRBD2. The V gene end was trimmed by 6 bases and the J gene end by 3 bases; junction bases not matched to a gene: 5. This CDR3 comprises 16 residues. Germline CDR1 reads ENHRY; CDR2 reads SYGVKD. CDR3 loop: CAIRGTSGRDLYEQYF. The CDR3 nucleotides are TGTGCCATCAGAGGGACTAGCGGGAGGGATCTCTACGAGCAGTACTTC.

The V gene is TRBV19, the J gene TRBJ1-2; possible D gene TRBD1, 6 bases. CDR1 and CDR2 (germline): LNHDA, SQIVND (reference sequence). V lost 10 bases, J lost 4 bases, and 13 bases lay in between. CDR3 size: 12 residues. This chain's CDR3 is CATNEGGYGYTF. The DNA for the CDR3 is TGTGCCACCAACGAGGGGGGCTATGGCTACACCTTC.

This chain joins TRBV7-8 and TRBJ2-7; D unresolved. Germline-derived CDR1 and CDR2 are SGHVS and FQNEAQ. V was trimmed by 3 bases and J by 4 bases, leaving 10 bases between them. The CDR3 is 13 residues long. The DNA for the CDR3 is TGTGCCAGCAGCTTGAGAGGCCAATACGAGCAGTACTTC. It specifies CASSLRGQYEQYF.

For this clone: Additional DNA sequences in this sample encode the identical CDR3. This sequence joins TRBV9 and TRBJ2-2; D might be TRBD1 (5 bases). V gave up 0 bases and J gave up 0 bases, with 6 bases separating them. CDR1 is SGDLS, CDR2 YYNGEE, per germline. This CDR3 comprises 15 residues. DNA for the CDR3: TGTGCCAGCAGCGTAGGACAGACGAACACCGGGGAGCTGTTTTTT. Translating it yields CASSVGQTNTGELFF.

This sequence joins TRBV27 and TRBJ2-5; D ambiguous. With 2 bases removed from V and 0 bases from J, the gap between germline ends came to 7 bases. This CDR3 contains 14 residues. CDR1 is MNHEY, CDR2 SMNVEV, per germline (reference sequence). The CDR3 loop reads CASSLITDQETQYF. CDR3 DNA: TGTGCCAGCAGTTTAATAACGGACCAAGAGACCCAGTACTTC.

There are a few counts of this clone. The chain has TRBV7-9 and TRBJ2-7, with D tentatively TRBD1 (5 bases). There are 12 residues in the CDR3. The ends were cut back, 3 bases at V and 3 bases at J, with 6 bases in the middle. Looked up from germline, CDR1 is SEHNR and CDR2 is FQNEAQ (reference sequence). CDR3 protein: CASSFQGYEQYF. The CDR3 DNA is TGTGCCAGCAGCTTTCAGGGCTACGAGCAGTACTTC.

V and J are TRBV5-1 and TRBJ2-1; tentatively, D is TRBD1 (6 bases). The CDR3 loop spans 12 amino acids. The V end lost 4 bases, the J end lost 10 bases, and 12 bases lay between the germline ends. The germline V gene encodes CDR1 SGHRS and CDR2 YFSETQ. The DNA for the CDR3 is TGCGCCAGCAGCCTTATAGGGACAGAGCAGTTCTTC. This sequence encodes CASSLIGTEQFF.

The J gene is TRBJ2-2, the V gene TRBV21-1; TRBD2 is taken as the D call from the table, unchecked against the DNA. TRBV21-1 is assigned pseudogene status. The CDR3 sequence is 16 residues long. This CDR3 is CASTSGTSGRSGELFF. CDR3 coding DNA: TGTGCCAGCACCTCAGGGACTAGCGGGCGAAGCGGGGAGCTGTTTTTT.

The genes are TRBV9 and TRBJ2-7; the D gene could be TRBD1 or TRBD2 (5 bases each). CDR1 is SGDLS, CDR2 YYNGEE, per germline. CDR3 length: 13 amino acids. The ends were cut back, 1 base at V and 4 bases at J, with 9 bases in the middle. This CDR3 is CASSVRGGYEQYF. The CDR3 DNA follows: TGTGCCAGCAGCGTAAGGGGCGGGTACGAGCAGTACTTC.

The chain uses TRBV5-6 and TRBJ1-1, with D hard to call. The germline gives CDR1 SGHDT, CDR2 YYEEEE. V lost 0 bases to trimming and J lost 3 bases, with 3 bases between them. This CDR3 region has 12 residues. CDR3 sequence: CASSLAYTEAFF. The CDR3 DNA sequence: TGTGCCAGCAGCTTGGCCTACACTGAAGCTTTCTTT.

The chain joins TRBV7-2 to TRBJ1-2; TRBD1 aligns across 7 bases. This CDR3 comprises 16 residues. V trimming: 1 base; J trimming: 3 bases; junction bases outside the gene matches: 8. CDR1 and CDR2 from the germline V gene are SGHTA and FQGNSA. The CDR3 region has the DNA TGTGCCAGCAGCTTAGGGGTCGGGCAGGGGGACTATGGCTACACCTTC. Protein sequence: CASSLGVGQGDYGYTF.

V gene TRBV2 combines with J gene TRBJ2-1; the match to TRBD1 covers 7 bases. CDR1 is SNHLY and CDR2 is FYNNEI in the germline V gene. The CDR3 has 13 amino acids. Trimming removed 5 bases from V and 6 bases from J; junction bases left unmatched: 4. The CDR3: CASSPRDSNEQFF. Written as DNA, the CDR3 is TGTGCCAGCAGTCCCCGGGACAGCAATGAGCAGTTCTTC.

V and J are TRBV18 and TRBJ2-1; D assignment may be TRBD1 or TRBD2 (5 bases each). From germline, CDR1 is KGHSH and CDR2 LQKENI. Deletions cut 0 bases from V and 3 bases from J, with 12 bases between. The CDR3 has 16 residues. For the CDR3, the DNA is TGTGCCAGCTCACCACCGGTGAGGGGCTTCTACAATGAGCAGTTCTTC. Encoded protein: CASSPPVRGFYNEQFF.

This clone has a single count. This sequence joins TRBV9 and TRBJ2-1; D gene ambiguous. CDR1 and CDR2 (germline): SGDLS, YYNGEE. V lost 3 bases and J 8 bases, leaving 6 bases between the germline ends. This CDR3 region has 11 residues. The CDR3 sequence: CASSDRYEQFF. The CDR3, as DNA: TGTGCCAGCAGCGACCGGTATGAGCAGTTCTTC.

This chain joins TRBV28 and TRBJ2-6; D not resolved. Germline CDR1 MDHEN, CDR2 SYDVKM. The CDR3 length is 16 residues. V was cut by 1 base and J by 1 base, with 8 bases left in between. The CDR3: CASSLLGSSGANVLTF. The DNA of the CDR3 is TGTGCCAGCAGTTTATTGGGCTCGTCTGGGGCCAACGTCCTGACTTTC.

The J gene is TRBJ2-1, the V gene TRBV27; D not resolved. Germline-derived CDR1 and CDR2 are MNHEY and SMNVEV (reference sequence). V dropped 0 bases and J dropped 4 bases, with 4 bases sitting between them. The CDR3 runs 13 residues. Written as DNA, the CDR3 is TGTGCCAGCAGTTTATCGTGGTACAATGAGCAGTTCTTC. It is translated as CASSLSWYNEQFF.

The sample holds one count of this clone. The rearrangement joins TRBV4-1 to TRBJ2-7, with D possibly matching TRBD2 (6 bases). V was trimmed by 1 base and J by 3 bases, leaving 10 bases between them. The CDR3 spans 14 residues. Germline V gives CDR1 MGHRA, CDR2 YSYEKL. In DNA, the CDR3 is TGCGCCAGCAGCCAAGGCAGGAGGGACTACGAGCAGTACTTC. As protein: CASSQGRRDYEQYF.

This chain uses TRBV21-1 with TRBJ1-5; the DNA was not compared with TRBD1, the D call given in the table. TRBV21-1 is listed as a pseudogene. This CDR3 contains 16 residues. The CDR3, as DNA: TGTGCCAGCCCTATCCGTGGACAGCCCAACAATCAGCCCCAGCATTTT. The encoded protein is CASPIRGQPNNQPQHF.

Regarding this clone: The same CDR3 also results from other DNA sequences found in this sample. The gene calls are TRBV5-4 and TRBJ2-7, with D possibly being TRBD2 (5 bases). The CDR3 has 12 amino acids. Germline assignment: CDR1 SGHNT and CDR2 YYREEE (reference sequence). Between the trimmed V and J ends, which lost 4 bases and 4 bases, there was a span of 9 bases. As DNA, the CDR3 is TGTGCCAGCAGCCTGAGCGGATACGAGCAGTACTTC. The encoded protein is CASSLSGYEQYF. Complete variable domain (other parts from reference TRBV5-4 and TRBJ2-7): ETGVTQSPTHLIKTRGQQVTLRCSSQSGHNTVSWYQQALGQGPQFIFQYYREEENGRGNFPPRFSGLQFPNYSSELNVNALELDDSALYLCASSLSGYEQYFGPGTRLTVT.

This rearrangement joins TRBV29-1 to TRBJ2-1; D may correspond to TRBD1 or TRBD2 (5 bases each). V was pared by 0 bases and J by 2 bases, with 14 bases between. Germline CDR1 and CDR2: SQVTM and ANQGSEA. The CDR3 contains 16 residues. The DNA of the CDR3 is TGCAGCGTTGAAGATTTGGGGGAGATCACCTACAATGAGCAGTTCTTC. As protein: CSVEDLGEITYNEQFF.

A single count supports this clone. The chain combines TRBV10-3 with TRBJ2-1; the D is unclear. CDR1 and CDR2 (germline): ENHRY, SYGVKD. This CDR3 region has 15 residues. Between the trimmed V and J ends, which lost 10 bases and 0 bases, there was a span of 16 bases. CDR3 in DNA: TGTGCCACCCATCCAGTGCTGAGCTCCTACAATGAGCAGTTCTTC. Translating gives CATHPVLSSYNEQFF.

V is TRBV27 and J is TRBJ2-7; 7 nucleotides agree with TRBD1. V shed 6 bases, J shed 0 bases, and the junction held 8 bases outside the gene matches. Germline V lookup: CDR1 MNHEY, CDR2 SMNVEV (reference sequence). This CDR3 spans 15 amino acids. As DNA, the CDR3 is TGTGCCAGCAGAACAACCGGGACAGCCTCCTACGAGCAGTACTTC. Encoded protein: CASRTTGTASYEQYF.

A word on this clone: The sample contains more than one DNA sequence encoding this CDR3. The chain is built from TRBV11-2 and TRBJ2-3, with no clear D. The CDR3 loop spans 14 amino acids. Germline V gives CDR1 SGHAT, CDR2 FQNNGV. V lost 1 base and J 0 bases, leaving 5 bases between the germline ends. CDR3 residues: CASSLGPSTDTQYF. The CDR3 DNA sequence: TGTGCCAGCAGCTTAGGTCCTAGCACAGATACGCAGTATTTT.

With regard to this clone: Other nucleotide sequences from this sample produce the same CDR3. The rearrangement uses TRBV9 and TRBJ2-1, with 8 positions matching TRBD2. Germline CDR1 SGDLS, CDR2 YYNGEE. J was trimmed by 6 bases and V by 1 base; bases with no gene match: 3. The length of the CDR3 is 14 residues. CDR3 protein: CASSVYLAGNEQFF. For the CDR3, the DNA is TGTGCCAGCAGCGTATATCTAGCGGGCAATGAGCAGTTCTTC.

This sequence joins TRBV5-1 and TRBJ2-1; TRBD1 matches 12 bases. CDR3 length equals 19 residues. CDR1 and CDR2 from the germline V gene are SGHRS and YFSETQ. V gave up 0 bases and J gave up 4 bases; unmatched junction bases: 11. CDR3 sequence reads: CASSLEGQGALLGYNEQFF. CDR3 sequence (DNA): TGCGCCAGCAGCTTGGAGGGACAGGGGGCCCTCTTAGGTTACAATGAGCAGTTCTTC.

V is TRBV5-4 and J is TRBJ2-7; 9 bases are shared with TRBD1. The CDR3 is 15 amino acids. The V gene's germline CDR1 is SGHNT and CDR2 YYREEE (reference sequence). Losses at the gene ends were 3 bases for V and 5 bases for J; bases not matched to a gene: 9. The CDR3 here is CASSSTGTGINEQYF. The CDR3 region has the DNA TGTGCCAGCAGCTCGACCGGGACAGGGATCAACGAGCAGTACTTC. The full variable domain, with the rest looked up from reference TRBV5-4 and TRBJ2-7, is ETGVTQSPTHLIKTRGQQVTLRCSSQSGHNTVSWYQQALGQGPQFIFQYYREEENGRGNFPPRFSGLQFPNYSSELNVNALELDDSALYLCASSSTGTGINEQYFGPGTRLTVT.

The chain combines TRBV16 with TRBJ2-7; 7 bases align to TRBD1. Trimming removed 1 base from V and 3 bases from J; junction bases left unmatched: 3. The CDR3 runs to 14 residues. From germline, CDR1 is KGHSY and CDR2 FQNENV. The CDR3 DNA reads as TGTGCCAGCAGCCAATTCCGGGACAGCTACGAGCAGTACTTC. Protein: CASSQFRDSYEQYF.

The genes are TRBV4-1 and TRBJ1-4, with D perhaps matching TRBD1 (5 bases). Germline loops: CDR1 MGHRA, CDR2 YSYEKL. The CDR3 totals 14 residues. The V and J ends lost 4 bases and 7 bases respectively, with 13 bases between them. Here the CDR3 reads CASSPDTVGEKLFF. CDR3 in DNA: TGCGCCAGCAGCCCGGACACGGTTGGTGAAAAACTGTTTTTT.

The V call is TRBV5-1, the J call TRBJ2-7; D possibly corresponds to TRBD2 (5 bases). Trimming removed 4 bases at V and 6 bases at J, with 14 bases between. CDR1 SGHRS and CDR2 YFSETQ come from the germline V gene. The CDR3 covers 13 residues. The CDR3 region is CASSVGLGGEQYF. The CDR3 DNA is TGCGCCAGCAGCGTCGGACTGGGCGGCGAGCAGTACTTC.